This T cell receptor beta chain was profiled in a study of patients and donors after allogeneic stem cell transplantation. This CDR3 region has 14 residues. Trimming removed 6 bases from V and 5 bases from J; junction bases left unmatched: 8. Per germline, CDR1 DFQATT and CDR2 SNEGSKA (reference sequence). This clonotype has only a few counts. TCRdb redid the calling of the RT-PCR reads with MiXCR, one entry per CDR3 protein. Altogether 70,000 to 85,000 distinct CDR3 sequences are present, 26% being singletons, with the ten largest covering around 27%. V gene TRBV20-1 combines with J gene TRBJ1-1; 11 nucleotides line up with TRBD1. The sequenced sample was blood, either unsorted or a sorted T cell fraction (not recorded which). This receptor was obtained from a human donor who was either an allogeneic HSCT recipient or a stem cell or donor lymphocyte infusion donor (not recorded which). It is not recorded whose cells these are; they may come from a transplant donor. The CDR3 DNA follows: TGCAGTGCCCGGACAGGGGGCAAGGGAACTGAAGCTTTCTTT. This encodes CSARTGGKGTEAFF.